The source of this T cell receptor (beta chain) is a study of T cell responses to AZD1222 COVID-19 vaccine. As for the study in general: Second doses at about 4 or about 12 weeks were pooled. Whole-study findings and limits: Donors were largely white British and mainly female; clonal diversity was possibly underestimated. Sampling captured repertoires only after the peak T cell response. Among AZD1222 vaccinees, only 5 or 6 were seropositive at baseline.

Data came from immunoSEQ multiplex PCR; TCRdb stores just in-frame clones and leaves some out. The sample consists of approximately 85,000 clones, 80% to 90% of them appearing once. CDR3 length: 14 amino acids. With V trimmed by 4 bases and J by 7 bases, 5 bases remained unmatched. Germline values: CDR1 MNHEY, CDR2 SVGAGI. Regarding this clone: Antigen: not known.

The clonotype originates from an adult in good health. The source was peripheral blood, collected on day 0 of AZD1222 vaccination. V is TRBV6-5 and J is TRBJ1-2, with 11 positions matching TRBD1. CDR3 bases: TGTGCCAGCAGTTCGGGGACAGGGGGTCGTGGCTACACCTTC. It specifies CASSSGTGGRGYTF.